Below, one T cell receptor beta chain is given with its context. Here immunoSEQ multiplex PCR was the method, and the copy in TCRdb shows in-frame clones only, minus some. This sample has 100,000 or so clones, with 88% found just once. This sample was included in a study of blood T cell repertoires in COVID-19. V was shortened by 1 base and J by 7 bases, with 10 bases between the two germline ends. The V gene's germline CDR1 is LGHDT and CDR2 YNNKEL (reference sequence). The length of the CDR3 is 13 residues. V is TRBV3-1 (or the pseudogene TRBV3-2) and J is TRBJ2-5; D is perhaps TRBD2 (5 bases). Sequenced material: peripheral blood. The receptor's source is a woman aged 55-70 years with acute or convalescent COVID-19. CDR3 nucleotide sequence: TGTGCCAGCAGCCAAGGGGAGTGGGGGACCCAGTACTTC. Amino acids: CASSQGEWGTQYF.